The text below deals with one TCR beta chain. This clonotype was counted many times. Which antigen it targets is not known. There are no base qualities to consult, and no much larger clone falls within one base. These data originate in a study of T cells in Graves' hyperthyroidism and ophthalmopathy (dated by TCRdb to the late 2010s). Concerning the study at large: Peripheral blood was collected at initial diagnosis, before any treatment. To identify distinguishing TCR V-J signatures, a discovery cohort of roughly 100 patients was used, comprising some 45 with Graves' ophthalmopathy and some 60 with stable Graves' hyperthyroidism. Prospective prediction of ophthalmopathy was tested in an independent validation cohort of 18 hyperthyroidism patients and around 16 patients who later progressed to ophthalmopathy. The 100 discovery patients were divided at random into training and test sets in a 7:3 ratio. Thyroid tissue and blood T-cell repertoires from several Graves' hyperthyroidism patients were also compared in the study. After blood sampling, hyperthyroidism patients were treated with methimazole at a starting dose of 30 mg daily, and ophthalmopathy patients were treated with high-dose intravenous methylprednisolone. The paper describes TCR Vbeta CDR3 sequencing of around 130 peripheral blood samples, made up of about 40 ophthalmopathy patients, more than 70 hyperthyroidism patients and 17 progressor patients. Overall study results and their limits: A 13 V-J signature model separated ophthalmopathy from stable hyperthyroidism, with approximately 87% sensitivity and 81.08% specificity in cross-validation and 80%/75% in testing. Most expanded thyroid clonotypes (frequency above 0.001) were also detected in blood, suggesting blood repertoires may reflect thyroid immune responses. In validation, the model predicted progression to ophthalmopathy with over 60% sensitivity and 72.22% specificity, a median of 6.5 months before onset. Sample size was not statistically predetermined, and blinding of investigators to group allocation was not performed.

The TCR beta CDR3 regions were amplified from RNA transcripts. The TCR CDR3 was subjected to a first round of RT-PCR using the HTBI primer set and the Qiagen OneStep RT-PCR kit. A second multiplex PCR round built the libraries, followed by size selection and purification. Libraries were sequenced paired-end with 100 bp reads on an Illumina HiSeq2000. Turning to the authors' computational methods: SOAPnuke was used to process the raw data, removing reads that contained adapters or uncalled bases, had a mean Phred below 15, or lacked an exact match to the constant primer or identifier. COPE v1.2.5 was used to merge the high-quality paired reads, and each unique nucleotide sequence was defined as a clonotype. MiTCR v1.1 was used to align the clonotypes against IMGT TRBV, TRBD and TRBJ reference segments. Analysis was restricted to V-J combinations with a frequency above 0.0001, which covered approximately 99% of repertoires. The TCS score was defined as the ratio of F50 (clonal expansion) to E x V (chaos), calculated using BLOSUM62-based TCRdist between CDR3 peptides within each V-J. Welch's t-statistics and random forest reduced fewer than 550 V-J features to 13, which were used in a naive Bayes classifier (R e1071). TCRdb itself trimmed the public reads at Q25 with fastp, ran MiXCR and retained productive beta chains. Each entry is one CDR3 protein sequence, shown with its most common DNA and genes. TCRdb assigned the V and J calls; the authors' analysis was not used. This sample gives hundreds of thousands of distinct CDR3 sequences in total; around 21% of them show up just once. In total, the top ten clones hold around a third of the sample.

From cysteine to phenylalanine, the CDR3 is 13 amino acids long. The kept DNA is CDR3 alone, 39 bases in frame from the first base. Trimming removed 5 bases from V and 9 bases from J, leaving 16 bases between the germline ends. In the ophthalmopathy patients, disease was moderately to severely active, with a Clinical Activity Score of 3 or more, a NOSPECS grade of 4 or more, and a duration of less than 3 months. Any patient with an uncontrolled infection, another autoimmune disease, pregnancy or lactation was excluded. Diagnoses were based on clinical symptoms, serum thyroxine and TRAb, thyroid ultrasound and orbital computed tomography. PBMCs were isolated from about 9.1 ml of fresh peripheral blood by Ficoll-Paque density gradient centrifugation. Total RNA was extracted with Trizol reagent, and quality was checked on an Agilent 2100 Bioanalyzer.

Sequencing was carried out using blood. This chain joins TRBV12-3 or TRBV12-4 to TRBJ2-5; TRBD2 is a possible D gene, resting on 6 matching bases. This clonotype originated in a man younger than 40 with Graves' ophthalmopathy. At the DNA level, the sequence is TGTGCCAGCAGTCCAGGGACTCCTCCAGCCCAGTACTTC. It specifies CASSPGTPPAQYF.